These T cell receptor beta chains were read from a single sample in a study of PD-L1 blockade in urothelial cancer. Profiling relied on immunoSEQ multiplex PCR, and the TCRdb table lists in-frame clones only, not all of them. The table has more than 75,000 clones, about four fifths seen once; the top ten hold over 2%. Material: PBMCs, obtained around atezolizumab (anti-PD-L1) treatment. These receptors all stem from a man between 60 and 75 years old with urothelial cancer. Each CDR3 is given with its conserved first and last residue. Fields, in order: V gene, J gene, clone size, D gene, CDR3 protein, CDR3 DNA. D genes are given only for firm matches. Clone sizes are given selectively: once, few, many, or a class where the clone is expanded.

>TRBV29-1|TRBJ2-7|NA|NA
CSVEEFKAGRSYEQYF
TGCAGCGTTGAAGAATTTAAAGCGGGCCGATCCTACGAGCAGTACTTC
>TRBV7-2|TRBJ2-1|once|NA
CASSPAWNEQFF
TGTGCCAGCAGCCCAGCGTGGAATGAGCAGTTCTTC
>TRBV5-6|TRBJ2-7|NA|TRBD2
CASSLPTSGIYEQYF
TGTGCCAGCAGCCTCCCGACTAGCGGGATCTACGAGCAGTACTTC
>TRBV21-1|TRBJ1-4|NA|NA
CASSKSRGGGEKLFF
TGTGCCAGCAGCAAATCAAGGGGGGGCGGTGAAAAACTGTTTTTT
>TRBV11-2|TRBJ1-1|NA|TRBD1
CASSPRQGITEAFF
TGTGCCAGCAGCCCCCGACAGGGAATCACTGAAGCTTTCTTT
>TRBV6-1|TRBJ2-7|once|TRBD1
CASSAPGGQAYEQYF
TGTGCCAGCAGTGCGCCTGGAGGACAGGCCTACGAGCAGTACTTC
>TRBV6-5|TRBJ1-2|few|NA
CASSQGSGGYTF
TGTGCCAGCAGTCAGGGGTCGGGTGGCTACACCTTC
>TRBV6-5|TRBJ2-1|once|NA
CASSLRQVSSYNEQFF
TGTGCCAGCAGTTTAAGACAGGTTAGCTCCTACAATGAGCAGTTCTTC
>TRBV7-9|TRBJ2-3|NA|TRBD1
CASSSGTGPRADTQYF
TGTGCCAGCAGCTCAGGGACAGGCCCTAGGGCAGATACGCAGTATTTT
>TRBV7-6|TRBJ2-1|NA|TRBD2
CASSLVVTGTGTGLAGNEQFF
TGTGCCAGCAGCTTAGTCGTAACCGGGACAGGGACGGGACTAGCGGGGAATGAGCAGTTCTTC
>TRBV5-4|TRBJ1-1|NA|TRBD1
CASRIYTGGAPNTEAFF
TGTGCCAGCAGAATTTATACAGGGGGCGCCCCGAACACTGAAGCTTTCTTT
>TRBV6-5|TRBJ2-7|few|TRBD1
CASVGTGTTYEQYF
TGTGCCAGCGTAGGGACAGGGACTACCTACGAGCAGTACTTC
>TRBV28|TRBJ2-3|NA|TRBD1
CASSSPGQSTDTQYF
TGTGCCAGCAGTTCCCCGGGACAGAGCACAGATACGCAGTATTTT
>TRBV10-3|TRBJ2-2|NA|TRBD2
CAISESSGRTGELFF
TGTGCCATCAGTGAGTCTAGCGGGAGAACCGGGGAGCTGTTTTTT
>TRBV18|TRBJ2-2|NA|TRBD2
CASSPLAGDNTGELFF
TGTGCCAGCTCACCACTAGCGGGAGACAACACCGGGGAGCTGTTTTTT
>TRBV18|TRBJ2-3|NA|TRBD2
CASSLRTSGSTDTQYF
TGTGCCAGCTCACTCCGGACTAGCGGGAGTACAGATACGCAGTATTTT
>TRBV23-1|TRBJ1-5|once|NA
CASMAQDYQPQHF
TGCGCCAGCATGGCCCAGGATTACCAGCCCCAGCATTTT
>TRBV19|TRBJ1-2|NA|TRBD1
CASSRGTGPYGYTF
TGTGCCAGTAGTAGGGGGACAGGACCCTATGGCTACACCTTC
>TRBV19|TRBJ1-5|few|TRBD1
CASRLGTASNQPQHF
TGTGCCAGTAGGCTAGGGACAGCTAGCAATCAGCCCCAGCATTTT
>TRBV7-8|TRBJ2-1|NA|NA
CASSPGVGRASYNEQFF
TGTGCCAGCAGCCCAGGGGTTGGGCGGGCCTCCTACAATGAGCAGTTCTTC
>TRBV5-5|TRBJ2-3|NA|TRBD1
CASSLRDRGDTQYF
TGTGCCAGCAGCTTGAGGGACAGGGGTGATACGCAGTATTTT
>TRBV10-3|TRBJ1-5|NA|NA
CAISEYSGPDQPQHF
TGTGCCATCAGTGAGTACAGTGGCCCAGATCAGCCCCAGCATTTT
>TRBV7-2|TRBJ2-5|NA|TRBD1
CASSLTGASETQYF
TGTGCCAGCAGCTTGACAGGGGCTTCAGAGACCCAGTACTTC
>TRBV5-4|TRBJ2-5|NA|NA
CASSLVSGVRETQYF
TGTGCCAGCAGCTTGGTTTCGGGGGTGCGAGAGACCCAGTACTTC
>TRBV4-2|TRBJ2-1|few|NA
CASSQDGETGHNEQFF
TGTGCCAGCAGCCAAGATGGGGAGACAGGTCACAATGAGCAGTTCTTC
>TRBV19|TRBJ2-5|NA|TRBD1
CASSATGTGTSQYF
TGTGCCAGTAGTGCGACCGGGACAGGGACGTCCCAGTACTTC
>TRBV5-6|TRBJ1-2|NA|NA
CASSSGAGRYGYTF
TGTGCCAGCAGCTCGGGAGCGGGAAGGTATGGCTACACCTTC
>TRBV5-1|TRBJ2-6|NA|NA
CASSLSGQISGANVLTF
TGCGCCAGCAGCTTGTCCGGACAAATCTCTGGGGCCAACGTCCTGACTTTC
>TRBV5-5|TRBJ2-3|NA|TRBD1
CASSFTRGQGTDTQYF
TGTGCCAGCAGCTTCACTCGGGGACAGGGCACAGATACGCAGTATTTT
>TRBV4-1|TRBJ2-5|NA|TRBD1
CASSQVGTGSTGTLQETQYF
TGCGCCAGCAGCCAAGTTGGGACCGGTTCGACAGGGACCCTCCAAGAGACCCAGTACTTC
>TRBV19|TRBJ2-2|NA|TRBD2
CASSTGGASTGELFF
TGTGCCAGTAGTACGGGGGGGGCGAGCACCGGGGAGCTGTTTTTT
>TRBV7-2|TRBJ1-1|NA|NA
CASRSAREAFF
TGTGCCAGCAGGTCGGCCCGGGAGGCTTTCTTT
>TRBV6-5|TRBJ1-2|NA|NA
CASSYSARGWNGYTF
TGTGCCAGCAGTTACTCAGCCAGGGGATGGAATGGCTACACCTTC
>TRBV28|TRBJ1-5|NA|TRBD1
CASTLTGGSNQPQHF
TGTGCCAGCACTTTGACAGGGGGTAGCAATCAGCCCCAGCATTTT
>TRBV6-5|TRBJ2-7|once|NA
CASSIQGSNEQYF
TGTGCCAGCAGTATACAGGGTTCCAACGAGCAGTACTTC
>TRBV5-6|TRBJ1-6|few|NA
CASSLSGLRSKALHF
TGTGCCAGCAGCTTGTCAGGACTCCGTTCTAAGGCCCTCCACTTT
>TRBV27|TRBJ2-2|NA|TRBD1
CASTPQGAHTGELFF
TGTGCCAGCACTCCCCAGGGGGCTCACACCGGGGAGCTGTTTTTT
>TRBV7-2|TRBJ1-2|once|TRBD1
CASSYPGQGSTVYGYTF
TGTGCCAGCAGCTACCCGGGACAGGGATCTACAGTCTATGGCTACACCTTC
>TRBV2|TRBJ1-1|NA|NA
CASSYPGQNTEAFF
TGTGCCAGCAGTTACCCGGGACAGAACACTGAAGCTTTCTTT
>TRBV5-6|TRBJ2-2|NA|TRBD2
CASSRLGLAVMNTGELFF
TGTGCCAGCAGTCGTCTGGGACTAGCGGTTATGAACACCGGGGAGCTGTTTTTT
>TRBV7-8|TRBJ2-5|NA|TRBD1
CASSLHEAGGQETQYF
TGTGCCAGCAGCTTGCATGAGGCAGGGGGCCAAGAGACCCAGTACTTC
>TRBV18|TRBJ2-7|NA|NA
CASSPPTAPYEQYF
TGTGCCAGCTCACCACCGACAGCCCCCTACGAGCAGTACTTC
>TRBV10-1|TRBJ1-1|NA|TRBD1
CASRAGGANTEAFF
TGCGCCAGCAGAGCAGGGGGCGCGAACACTGAAGCTTTCTTT
>TRBV10-2|TRBJ2-7|NA|TRBD1
CASRPGQDLYEQYF
TGCGCCAGCAGGCCCGGACAGGATCTCTACGAGCAGTACTTC
>TRBV9|TRBJ2-2|NA|NA
CASSVAGAGAGELFF
TGTGCCAGCAGCGTAGCAGGGGCCGGAGCCGGGGAGCTGTTTTTT
>TRBV7-9|TRBJ1-6|NA|NA
CASSVEGRTGSPLHF
TGTGCCAGCAGCGTAGAAGGGAGGACCGGTTCACCCCTCCACTTT
>TRBV5-1|TRBJ2-6|NA|TRBD2
CASTSGTGANVLTF
TGCGCCAGCACTAGCGGAACTGGGGCCAACGTCCTGACTTTC
>TRBV7-2|TRBJ1-6|NA|NA
CASSQRRSSYNSPLHF
TGTGCCAGCAGCCAGCGACGGAGCTCCTATAATTCACCCCTCCACTTT
>TRBV29-1|TRBJ2-3|NA|TRBD2
CSVLSGSGLDTQYF
TGCAGCGTTCTTAGCGGGAGTGGGTTAGATACGCAGTATTTT
>TRBV18|TRBJ2-1|once|NA
CAGSPPKLADEQFF
TGTGCCGGCTCACCACCCAAATTAGCCGATGAGCAGTTCTTC
>TRBV5-1|TRBJ2-7|NA|TRBD2
CASSPEILAGGGEQYF
TGCGCCAGCAGCCCGGAGATTTTGGCGGGAGGAGGCGAGCAGTACTTC
>TRBV5-1|TRBJ1-6|once|NA
CASSLAGVTYNSPLHF
TGCGCCAGCAGCTTGGCCGGGGTCACCTATAATTCACCCCTCCACTTT
>TRBV4-1|TRBJ2-7|few|NA
CASSQGEIAYEQYF
TGCGCCAGCAGCCAAGGGGAGATAGCCTACGAGCAGTACTTC
>TRBV11-2|TRBJ1-5|NA|NA
CASSSQGLNQPQHF
TGTGCCAGCAGCTCTCAGGGGCTCAATCAGCCCCAGCATTTT
>TRBV10-1|TRBJ1-1|once|NA
CASSESGTWDNTEAFF
TGCGCCAGCAGTGAGTCGGGGACTTGGGACAACACTGAAGCTTTCTTT
>TRBV29-1|TRBJ2-3|NA|TRBD2
CSVVTSGGLADTQYF
TGCAGCGTGGTGACTAGCGGGGGGCTCGCAGATACGCAGTATTTT
>TRBV5-6|TRBJ1-2|NA|NA
CASSLRQLDYGYTF
TGTGCCAGCAGCTTGAGACAGCTAGACTATGGCTACACCTTC
>TRBV5-1|TRBJ1-1|once|NA
CASSFAENTEAFF
TGCGCCAGCAGCTTTGCAGAGAACACTGAAGCTTTCTTT
>TRBV7-9|TRBJ2-3|NA|TRBD2
CASSLRHGGDRDTQYF
TGTGCCAGCAGCCTTCGACACGGGGGGGATAGGGATACGCAGTATTTT
>TRBV10-1|TRBJ2-1|NA|TRBD2
CASSPPGLAVKQFF
TGCGCCAGCAGTCCTCCGGGACTAGCGGTAAAGCAGTTCTTC